This T cell receptor beta chain was obtained from a study of CD8+CD57+ T cells in acquired aplastic anemia. Study background: Sorted CD4+ and CD8+ cell DNA averaged around 3.3 ug. The study obtained roughly 10 million reads on average for CD4+ cells from healthy donors.

Profiling that covered TCR beta VDJ and CDR3 relied on genomic DNA as its template. MiXCR, applied by TCRdb to the reads, yields one record per CDR3 protein. This table holds roughly 180,000 distinct CDR3 sequences, approximately 49% found once. V was pared by 5 bases and J by 5 bases, with 8 bases of the junction left unmatched. CDR1 is MNHNS, CDR2 SASEGT, per germline. The CDR3 loop spans 14 amino acids. This clonotype has at least ten counts. Antigen unknown. Study-level findings and limits: Patients were compared with controls for CD8+ Simpson's diversity, and no significant difference emerged.

The sequencing sample was made of sorted CD4+, CD8+, or CD8+CD57+ T cells (not recorded which) from PBMCs. The clonotype originates from a human donor in good health. The chain is built from TRBV6-1 and TRBJ2-7; 8 bases are shared with TRBD1. CDR3 nucleotide sequence: TGTGCCAGCAGTCCACGGGACAGGCGGAACGAGCAGTACTTC. It translates to CASSPRDRRNEQYF.